The sequence of this T cell receptor (beta chain) was determined in a study of cytomegalovirus exposure and HLA in healthy donors. Study-wide results and caveats: The study recorded some 160 TCR beta chains that were cytomegalovirus-associated. Cytomegalovirus status was reportedly diagnosed by the classifier with high sensitivity and specificity.

J was trimmed by 0 bases and V by 5 bases; bases with no gene match: 9. Germline loops: CDR1 SGHAT, CDR2 FQNNGV. The CDR3 is 18 amino acids. This clone was found once. What it binds is unknown. Method: immunoSEQ multiplex PCR; TCRdb's copy keeps in-frame clones and lacks some. The sample contains some 200,000 clones, about 93% of which appear only once. The source of this sequence is a woman under 30 in good health and CMV-seronegative. The sample consisted of PBMCs. The chain has TRBV11-2 and TRBJ1-5; 11 nucleotides match TRBD1. This chain's CDR3 is CASSPQGQGEYSNQPQHF. The CDR3 coding sequence is TGTGCCAGCAGCCCCCAGGGACAGGGGGAGTATAGCAATCAGCCCCAGCATTTT. Variable domain in full (rest from reference TRBV11-2 and TRBJ1-5): EAGVAQSPRYKIIEKRQSVAFWCNPISGHATLYWYQQILGQGPKLLIQFQNNGVVDDSQLPKDRFSAERLKGVDSTLKIQPAKLEDSAVYLCASSPQGQGEYSNQPQHFGDGTRLSIL.